These T cell receptor beta chains were read from a single sample in a study of blood T cell repertoires in COVID-19. Data came from immunoSEQ multiplex PCR; TCRdb stores just in-frame clones and leaves some out. This table has 70,000 to 85,000 clones, about 92% appearing once. Source material: peripheral blood. All receptors come from a human donor in a cohort sampled during active COVID-19. The CDR3 runs from the conserved cysteine through the conserved F or W. A D gene is named only where the DNA matches it firmly. Some rows have no size entry. The others give once, few or many, or a class for an expanded clone.

CDR3aa,CDR3nt,v_gene,abundance,j_gene,d_gene
CASRGVGLAGGRTYEQYF,TGTGCCAGTAGAGGCGTGGGGCTAGCGGGAGGGCGAACCTACGAGCAGTACTTC,TRBV19,once,TRBJ2-7,TRBD2
CASSLSRGLNEKLFF,TGTGCCAGCAGCTTAAGCCGGGGATTAAATGAAAAACTGTTTTTT,TRBV7-6,-,TRBJ1-4,-
CASSVAGGNTEAFF,TGTGCCAGCAGCGTAGCAGGGGGGAACACTGAAGCTTTCTTT,TRBV9,-,TRBJ1-1,TRBD1
CASSQGGGSVYEQYF,TGCGCCAGCAGCCAAGGCGGCGGGAGTGTCTACGAGCAGTACTTC,TRBV4-3,once,TRBJ2-7,TRBD2
CASSLVAGYTYNEQFF,TGCGCCAGCAGCTTGGTAGCGGGATATACTTACAATGAGCAGTTCTTC,TRBV5-1,-,TRBJ2-1,TRBD2
CASTPTGENTEAFF,TGTGCCAGTACTCCGACAGGGGAGAACACTGAAGCTTTCTTT,TRBV19,once,TRBJ1-1,TRBD1
CASSVGAGGRPNSYEQYF,TGTGCCAGCAGCGTAGGAGCGGGAGGGAGGCCGAACTCCTACGAGCAGTACTTC,TRBV9,-,TRBJ2-7,TRBD2
CASSLYSPGHRDTIYF,TGTGCCAGCAGCTTGTATTCCCCTGGACATAGAGACACCATATATTTT,TRBV5-6,-,TRBJ1-3,-
CASSFRAGVSNQPQHF,TGTGCCAGCAGTTTCCGTGCAGGGGTTAGCAATCAGCCCCAGCATTTT,TRBV28,-,TRBJ1-5,-
CASSADRGPNEKLFF,TGTGCCAGCAGCGCCGACAGGGGTCCGAATGAAAAACTGTTTTTT,TRBV9,-,TRBJ1-4,TRBD1
CASSTGPLDEETQYF,TGTGCCAGCAGTACAGGCCCCCTAGACGAAGAGACCCAGTACTTC,TRBV28,once,TRBJ2-5,-